A single sample gave rise to the 21 T cell receptor beta chains below, sequenced in a study of radiotherapy plus CTLA-4 blockade in lung cancer. Using immunoSEQ multiplex PCR, the repertoire was profiled, and TCRdb retains in-frame clones only, with some absent. Found here are 75,000 to 95,000 clones, more than 70% of them singletons; the top ten hold about 14%. The specimen was peripheral blood, collected from a patient treated with radiotherapy plus ipilimumab. The receptors shown here come from a human donor with non-small cell lung cancer that progressed on radiotherapy plus ipilimumab.

V and J are TRBV5-1 and TRBJ2-1; 7 nucleotides agree with TRBD2. Germline V CDR1 and CDR2: SGHRS, YFSETQ. V lost 6 bases and J lost 6; bases outside the gene matches: 15. CDR3 size: 16 residues. In nucleotides, the CDR3 is TGCGCCAGCACCCACACTGGGAGGGGTTTGTTCAATGAGCAGTTCTTC. Amino acid sequence: CASTHTGRGLFNEQFF.

V is TRBV7-9 and J is TRBJ1-1; the D is unclear. The CDR3 extends over 14 amino acids. Germline loops: CDR1 SEHNR, CDR2 FQNEAQ (reference sequence). V dropped 2 bases and J dropped 2 bases, with 9 bases sitting between them. Here the CDR3 reads CASSLSGSNTEAFF. As DNA, the CDR3 is TGTGCCAGCAGCTTAAGTGGGTCAAACACTGAAGCTTTCTTT.

The chain carries TRBV29-1 and TRBJ2-5, with no clear D. Germline-derived CDR1 and CDR2 are SQVTM and ANQGSEA. V was trimmed by 0 bases and J by 2 bases, leaving 16 bases between them. The CDR3 has 16 residues. The CDR3 loop reads CSVEDGLSVSQETQYF. The CDR3 DNA reads as TGCAGCGTTGAAGATGGCTTAAGCGTTTCACAAGAGACCCAGTACTTC.

This chain uses TRBV6-6 with TRBJ1-5; D call uncertain. V gave up 5 bases and J gave up 0 bases, with 8 bases separating them. CDR3 length: 14 residues. Germline loops: CDR1 MNHNY, CDR2 SVGAGI (reference sequence). CDR3 loop: CASSPSYSNQPQHF. As DNA, the CDR3 is TGTGCCAGCAGTCCCTCATATAGCAATCAGCCCCAGCATTTT.

This chain joins TRBV4-3 and TRBJ2-1; 7 nucleotides line up with TRBD2. V shed 0 bases, J shed 4 bases, and the junction held 6 bases outside the gene matches. Per the germline V gene, CDR1 is LGHNA and CDR2 is YSLEER. This CDR3 contains 16 residues. The CDR3 DNA follows: TGCGCCAGCAGCCAAGATCCCAGCGGGGAGTACAATGAGCAGTTCTTC. It translates to CASSQDPSGEYNEQFF.

The chain joins TRBV4-1 to TRBJ2-7, with 9 bases that match TRBD1. Trimming cost V 0 bases and J 9 bases; bases outside gene matches: 9. This CDR3 has 15 residues. CDR1 MGHRA and CDR2 YSYEKL come from the germline V gene. CDR3 DNA: TGCGCCAGCAGCCAAGACGGGGGACAGGGTTTGGGGCAGTACTTC. Amino acid sequence: CASSQDGGQGLGQYF.

The V call is TRBV7-9, the J call TRBJ2-3; D is unclear. Per germline, CDR1 SEHNR and CDR2 FQNEAQ (reference sequence). The CDR3 extends over 14 amino acids. V was clipped by 1 base and J by 1 base, with 6 bases between them. CDR3 DNA: TGTGCCAGCAGCTTAGATGGGGGCACAGATACGCAGTATTTT. It yields the protein CASSLDGGTDTQYF.

This chain joins TRBV4-1 and TRBJ2-7; TRBD2 aligns across 8 bases. Unmatched junction bases numbered 9, after V lost 4 bases and J lost 4 bases. The germline V gene encodes CDR1 MGHRA and CDR2 YSYEKL. The CDR3 consists of 15 residues. The CDR3: CASSPASGSSYEQYF. In DNA form, the CDR3 reads TGCGCCAGCAGCCCAGCGAGCGGGAGTAGTTACGAGCAGTACTTC.

V is TRBV6-1 and J is TRBJ2-7; D remains ambiguous. Germline CDR1 is MNHNS and CDR2 is SASEGT. The V end was cut by 4 bases, the J end by 0 bases, with 7 bases between. The CDR3 runs to 13 residues. The CDR3 DNA follows: TGTGCCAGCAGTGTAGGTAGCTCCTACGAGCAGTACTTC. Translating gives CASSVGSSYEQYF.

This clone turned up a few times. The gene calls are TRBV6-5 and TRBJ1-4, with D unresolved. CDR1 is MNHEY and CDR2 is SVGAGI in the germline V gene. V shed 6 bases and J shed 8 bases, with 13 bases lying between them. The CDR3 has 13 residues. Here the CDR3 reads CASSPDLEEKLFF. Here the CDR3 DNA reads TGTGCCAGCAGCCCAGATCTGGAGGAAAAACTGTTTTTT.

The sample holds one count of this clone. The rearrangement links TRBV18 to TRBJ1-1; 7 bases are shared with TRBD1. Losses at the gene ends were 4 bases for V and 5 bases for J; bases not matched to a gene: 10. The germline V gene encodes CDR1 KGHSH and CDR2 LQKENI. The CDR3 totals 15 residues. In DNA form, the CDR3 reads TGTGCCAGCTCACAAGGGGGCAGGGTGGGGACTGAAGCTTTCTTT. Amino acid sequence: CASSQGGRVGTEAFF.

The chain couples TRBV4-3 to TRBJ1-5, with D perhaps TRBD1 (5 bases). The V gene lost 4 bases and the J gene lost 7 bases, with 11 bases spanning the gap. The CDR3 length is 13 residues. Germline assignment: CDR1 LGHNA and CDR2 YSLEER. The CDR3 DNA reads as TGCGCCAGCAGCCCCCAAGAGGGGCAGCCCCAGCATTTT. It translates to CASSPQEGQPQHF.

This clone was counted between two and nine times. The chain combines TRBV19 with TRBJ2-5, with D possibly matching TRBD2 (6 bases). This CDR3 is 14 amino acids long. Trimming cost V 1 base and J 5 bases, with 11 bases left between them. Per germline, CDR1 LNHDA and CDR2 SQIVND (reference sequence). CDR3 DNA: TGTGCCAGTAGTATAGGGGGGGAGTGGGAGACCCAGTACTTC. Its protein is CASSIGGEWETQYF.

V is TRBV27 and J is TRBJ2-2; the match to TRBD2 covers 7 bases. Germline V gene lookup returns CDR1 MNHEY and CDR2 SMNVEV (reference sequence). Losses at the gene ends were 1 base for V and 1 base for J; bases not matched to a gene: 0. The CDR3 is 15 amino acids. CDR3 DNA sequence: TGTGCCAGCAGTTTATGGGGGGGGAACACCGGGGAGCTGTTTTTT. Translation: CASSLWGGNTGELFF.

V is TRBV7-9 and J is TRBJ1-1, with D maybe TRBD1 (5 bases). Deletions cut 4 bases from V and 4 bases from J, with 10 bases between. CDR3 length: 13 amino acids. From germline, CDR1 is SEHNR and CDR2 FQNEAQ (reference sequence). CDR3 in amino acids: CASSWERGTEAFF. CDR3 in DNA: TGTGCCAGCAGCTGGGAGAGGGGCACTGAAGCTTTCTTT.

This clone was detected once. The chain uses TRBV28 and TRBJ2-1, with no clear D. Germline values: CDR1 MDHEN, CDR2 SYDVKM. The germline V and J ends were trimmed by 8 bases and 2 bases, with 13 bases remaining between them. This CDR3 has 14 residues. CDR3 protein: CASSSPRPYNEQFF. The DNA for the CDR3 is TGTGCCAGCTCCTCCCCTAGACCCTACAATGAGCAGTTCTTC.

V gene TRBV6-6 combines with J gene TRBJ2-1; D is unresolved. With 8 bases removed from V and 0 bases from J, the gap between germline ends came to 14 bases. The CDR3 runs to 15 residues. Germline CDR1 is MNHNY and CDR2 is SVGAGI (reference sequence). The CDR3 nucleotides read TGTGCCAGCGTGATAGCTGCGAGCTCCTACAATGAGCAGTTCTTC. Protein sequence: CASVIAASSYNEQFF.

V usage is TRBV27 and J usage is TRBJ2-1, with 9 bases that match TRBD1. The germline gives CDR1 MNHEY, CDR2 SMNVEV (reference sequence). The V segment lost 5 bases and the J segment 7 bases; nucleotides outside the gene matches: 3. This CDR3 has 13 residues. The DNA for the CDR3 is TGTGCCAGCAGTACACAGGGGGCGAATGAGCAGTTCTTC. Residues: CASSTQGANEQFF.

This clone has only a few counts. This chain uses TRBV6-1 with TRBJ1-1, with 12 bases aligning to TRBD1. CDR1 and CDR2 from the germline V gene are MNHNS and SASEGT. The CDR3 consists of 16 residues. The junction had 11 bases not matched to a gene; V was cut back by 2 bases and J by 10 bases. CDR3 DNA sequence: TGTGCCAGCAGTGAAAGGGAACCGGGACAGGGGGCATCAGCTTTCTTT. Encoded protein: CASSEREPGQGASAFF.

The rearrangement joins TRBV21-1 to TRBJ2-7; TRBD2, the table's D call, was not compared with the DNA. TRBV21-1 is a pseudogene. CDR3 length: 15 residues. CDR3 protein: CASSTRLASSYEQYF. The CDR3 DNA reads as TGTGCCAGCAGCACCCGACTCGCCAGCTCCTACGAGCAGTACTTC.

The chain links TRBV9 to TRBJ1-4; TRBD1 is a possible D gene (5 bases). Looked up from germline, CDR1 is SGDLS and CDR2 is YYNGEE. Trimming took 4 bases from V and 4 from J, leaving 20 bases between them. The CDR3 runs 17 residues. DNA for the CDR3: TGTGCCAGCAGCCCGCTTACCCCTGGGACGGGTAATGAAAAACTGTTTTTT. Translated: CASSPLTPGTGNEKLFF.